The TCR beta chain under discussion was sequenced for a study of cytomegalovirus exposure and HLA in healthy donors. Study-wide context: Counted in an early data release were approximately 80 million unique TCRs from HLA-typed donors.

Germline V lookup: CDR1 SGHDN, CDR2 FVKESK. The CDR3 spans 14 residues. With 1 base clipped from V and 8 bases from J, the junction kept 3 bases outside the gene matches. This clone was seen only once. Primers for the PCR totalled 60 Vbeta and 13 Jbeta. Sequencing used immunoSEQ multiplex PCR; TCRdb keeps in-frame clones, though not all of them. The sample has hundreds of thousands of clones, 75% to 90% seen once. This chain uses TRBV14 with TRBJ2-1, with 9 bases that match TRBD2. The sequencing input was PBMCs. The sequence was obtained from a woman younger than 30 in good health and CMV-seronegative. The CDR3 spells CASSQGREGYEQFF. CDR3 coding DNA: TGTGCCAGCAGCCAAGGGCGGGAGGGCTATGAGCAGTTCTTC.